This T cell receptor beta chain appears in the sequencing data of a study of cytomegalovirus exposure and HLA in healthy donors. The study, taken as a whole, reports: In a later analysis, compared with equally common non-associated chains, HLA-associated beta chains were more expanded. More than 150 TCR beta chains were listed as cytomegalovirus-associated.

With regard to this clone: What it recognizes is unknown.

The study ran its PCR with 60 Vbeta and 13 Jbeta primers. Produced via immunoSEQ multiplex PCR; TCRdb's table is partial and in-frame only. This sample's clone table lists some 76,000 clones. The specimen was PBMCs. The clonotype was recovered from a boy aged 5-17 years in good health and CMV-seronegative.

The CDR3 DNA reads as TGTGCCAGCAGCTTAGGAGTCGGGACAGGGGGCACTGAAGCTTTCTTT. It encodes CASSLGVGTGGTEAFF. The V gene is TRBV7-9, the J gene TRBJ1-1; TRBD1 aligns across 11 bases. CDR1 is SEHNR, CDR2 FQNEAQ, per germline (reference sequence). The CDR3 contains 16 residues. Trimming removed 1 base from V and 4 bases from J; junction bases left unmatched: 5.